These 32 T cell receptor beta chains share one sample of origin, sequenced in a study of blood T cell repertoires in COVID-19. Sequencing used immunoSEQ multiplex PCR; TCRdb keeps in-frame clones, though not all of them. The sample has around 370,000 clones; roughly 90% are singletons. Sequenced sample: peripheral blood. The receptors originated from a woman in her seventies with COVID-19, enrolled during active disease.

CDR3 DNA sequence: TGCGCCAGCAGCGGGGACAGGGATGGGGGGACGCAGTATTTT. This sequence encodes CASSGDRDGGTQYF. The chain recombines TRBV4-1 with TRBJ2-3; 9 bases line up with TRBD1. Germline V gene data show CDR1 as MGHRA and CDR2 as YSYEKL. The CDR3 totals 14 residues. Unmatched junction bases numbered 9, after V lost 5 bases and J lost 9 bases.

This clone has a handful of counts. This chain links TRBV9 with TRBJ2-1, with 9 positions matching TRBD1. The CDR3 spans 15 residues. The V gene end was trimmed by 4 bases and the J gene end by 7 bases; junction bases not matched to a gene: 9. Germline V gene lookup returns CDR1 SGDLS and CDR2 YYNGEE. CDR3 protein: CASSRDGTGRNEQFF. The CDR3 DNA is TGTGCCAGCAGCCGAGACGGGACAGGGAGGAATGAGCAGTTCTTC.

The chain combines TRBV5-1 with TRBJ2-3, with 14 bases that match TRBD2. Germline CDR1 SGHRS, CDR2 YFSETQ. The CDR3 has 17 amino acids. The V and J ends lost 0 bases and 2 bases, in that order; junction bases with no gene match: 2. The CDR3 DNA sequence: TGCGCCAGCAGCTTGGGACTAGCGGGGGGGTTCACAGATACGCAGTATTTT. Amino acids: CASSLGLAGGFTDTQYF.

V and J are TRBV4-2 and TRBJ1-6; 8 bases match TRBD1. Losses at the gene ends were 0 bases for V and 9 bases for J; bases not matched to a gene: 7. Germline V gene lookup returns CDR1 LGHNA and CDR2 YNFKEQ. The CDR3 is made up of 16 amino acids. CDR3 DNA sequence: TGTGCCAGCAGCCAAGAGGGACAGGATCCCAGTTCACCCCTCCACTTT. It codes for CASSQEGQDPSSPLHF.

Only one count was recorded for this clone. The chain recombines TRBV2 with TRBJ2-7, with 7 bases that match TRBD1. The CDR3 length is 13 residues. J gave up 3 bases and V 6 bases, and 5 bases lay outside the gene matches. The germline gives CDR1 SNHLY, CDR2 FYNNEI. DNA for the CDR3: TGTGCCAGCAGACTGGGACAGATCTACGAGCAGTACTTC. Protein product: CASRLGQIYEQYF.

The chain has TRBV27 and TRBJ2-1, with D perhaps matching TRBD2 (6 bases). The CDR3 spans 15 residues. Germline-derived CDR1 and CDR2 are MNHEY and SMNVEV (reference sequence). The germline V and J ends were trimmed by 4 bases and 13 bases, with 23 bases remaining between them. The CDR3: CASSSRPEEGRKQFF. The CDR3 DNA reads TGTGCCAGCAGTTCCCGCCCGGAGGAGGGCCGCAAACAGTTCTTC.

The V gene is TRBV6-6, the J gene TRBJ1-2, with TRBD1 as a possible D gene (6 bases). The germline V and J ends were trimmed by 4 bases and 5 bases, with 11 bases remaining between them. CDR1 is MNHNY, CDR2 SVGAGI, per germline (reference sequence). The CDR3 is 13 amino acids. The CDR3 nucleotides read TGTGCCAGCAGTTCGCCGGACAGTTATGGCTACACCTTC. Translation: CASSSPDSYGYTF.

CDR3 sequence: CASSPTGGGQPQHF. DNA for the CDR3: TGTGCCAGCTCACCGACAGGGGGAGGACAGCCCCAGCATTTT. The chain is built from TRBV18 and TRBJ1-5; 9 nucleotides agree with TRBD1. V lost 3 bases to trimming and J lost 7 bases; unmatched junction nucleotides: 4. From germline, CDR1 is KGHSH and CDR2 LQKENI. This CDR3 has 14 residues.

The V gene is TRBV27, the J gene TRBJ2-7; TRBD1 aligns across 9 bases. The germline V gene encodes CDR1 MNHEY and CDR2 SMNVEV (reference sequence). J gave up 2 bases and V 7 bases, and 6 bases lay outside the gene matches. This CDR3 spans 14 amino acids. CDR3 coding DNA: TGTGCCAGCAATGGCGGGACAGGGCCCTACGAGCAGTACTTC. This gives the protein CASNGGTGPYEQYF.

This clone has just a few counts. This chain joins TRBV3-1 (or the pseudogene TRBV3-2) and TRBJ1-1; D is ambiguous. This CDR3 spans 16 amino acids. CDR1 is LGHDT and CDR2 is YNNKEL in the germline V gene (reference sequence). Between the trimmed V and J ends, which lost 3 bases and 0 bases, there was a span of 14 bases. CDR3 sequence: CASSQGAWKMNTEAFF. CDR3 in DNA: TGTGCCAGCAGCCAGGGAGCATGGAAGATGAACACTGAAGCTTTCTTT.

The V gene is TRBV27, the J gene TRBJ1-2; D unclear. Germline CDR1 MNHEY, CDR2 SMNVEV (reference sequence). V dropped 0 bases and J dropped 4 bases, with 6 bases sitting between them. CDR3 length: 13 amino acids. CDR3 bases: TGTGCCAGCAGTTTATCGGAGAGCTATGGCTACACCTTC. Amino acid sequence: CASSLSESYGYTF.

The V gene is TRBV10-3, the J gene TRBJ1-1, with D possibly matching TRBD1 (5 bases). Trimming took 7 bases from V and 1 from J, leaving 13 bases between them. The CDR3 loop spans 14 amino acids. Looked up from germline, CDR1 is ENHRY and CDR2 is SYGVKD. CDR3 region: CAIMAGRENTEAFF. The CDR3, as DNA: TGTGCCATCATGGCAGGGCGGGAGAACACTGAAGCTTTCTTT.

The V call is TRBV19, the J call TRBJ1-5, with D perhaps TRBD1 (5 bases). V lost 7 bases, J lost 2 bases, and 12 bases lay in between. This CDR3 contains 14 residues. Germline V gives CDR1 LNHDA, CDR2 SQIVND (reference sequence). CDR3 in DNA: TGTGCCAGTAAAGGGGTTCTAGGCAATCAGCCCCAGCATTTT. It encodes CASKGVLGNQPQHF.

CDR3 coding DNA: TGTGCCAGCAGCTATGCTCTCGGGAACACTGAAGCTTTCTTT. Its translation: CASSYALGNTEAFF. The chain is built from TRBV7-9 and TRBJ1-1; D gene unclear. Trimming left V 4 bases short and J 1 base short, with 10 bases between. Germline-derived CDR1 and CDR2 are SEHNR and FQNEAQ (reference sequence). The CDR3 length is 14 residues.

The sample holds a few counts of this clone. This chain joins TRBV18 and TRBJ2-7; 8 bases agree with TRBD1. V lost 4 bases and J lost 5; bases outside the gene matches: 4. The CDR3 loop spans 13 amino acids. Looked up from germline, CDR1 is KGHSH and CDR2 is LQKENI. CDR3 bases: TGTGCCAGCTCACGAAAGGACAGGGACGAGCAGTACTTC. It yields the protein CASSRKDRDEQYF.

The chain is built from TRBV5-1 and TRBJ1-3; TRBD1 is a possible D gene (6 bases). V lost 4 bases to trimming and J lost 1 base, with 15 bases between them. Germline CDR1 is SGHRS and CDR2 is YFSETQ. This CDR3 is 16 amino acids long. CDR3: CASSPDRTVSGNTIYF. The CDR3 DNA follows: TGCGCCAGCAGCCCCGACAGGACCGTGTCTGGAAACACCATATATTTT. Combining the CDR3 with reference TRBV5-1 and TRBJ1-3 gives the whole variable domain KAGVTQTPRYLIKTRGQQVTLSCSPISGHRSVSWYQQTPGQGLQFLFEYFSETQRNKGNFPGRFSGRQFSNSRSEMNVSTLELGDSALYLCASSPDRTVSGNTIYFGEGSWLTVV.

The chain is built from TRBV5-1 and TRBJ2-5; D is perhaps TRBD1 (6 bases). Germline CDR1 reads SGHRS; CDR2 reads YFSETQ. CDR3 length equals 13 residues. V lost 1 base to trimming and J lost 3 bases, with 7 bases between them. CDR3 nucleotides: TGCGCCAGCAGCTTGTCAGGGGAAGAGACCCAGTACTTC. This translates into CASSLSGEETQYF.

The CDR3, as DNA: TGTGCCAGCAGCCTGAGCTCCTACGAGCAGTACTTC. Protein product: CASSLSSYEQYF. This chain joins TRBV2 and TRBJ2-7; unclear D gene. The CDR3 extends over 12 amino acids. Germline assignment: CDR1 SNHLY and CDR2 FYNNEI. V dropped 6 bases and J dropped 0 bases, with 6 bases sitting between them.

The J gene is TRBJ2-4, the V gene TRBV3-1 (or the pseudogene TRBV3-2); 13 bases agree with TRBD2. The length of the CDR3 is 16 residues. Germline trimming cut 1 base from V and 8 bases from J; bases unmatched to any gene: 5. The V gene's germline CDR1 is LGHDT and CDR2 YNNKEL (reference sequence). The DNA of the CDR3 is TGTGCCAGCAGCCAAGGACTAGCGGGGGGCCTTCACATTCAGTACTTC. It yields the protein CASSQGLAGGLHIQYF.

The chain combines TRBV11-2 with TRBJ2-3, with D possibly being TRBD2 (6 bases). Germline values: CDR1 SGHAT, CDR2 FQNNGV. V gave up 4 bases and J gave up 0 bases, with 11 bases separating them. The CDR3 totals 15 residues. The CDR3 DNA sequence: TGTGCCAGCAGCTACGGGAGCTCAAGCACAGATACGCAGTATTTT. Translating it yields CASSYGSSSTDTQYF.

This sequence joins TRBV3-1 (or the pseudogene TRBV3-2) and TRBJ1-5; D perhaps matches TRBD1 (6 bases). The germline V gene has CDR1 LGHDT and CDR2 YNNKEL (reference sequence). This CDR3 has 15 amino acids. Trimming removed 6 bases at V and 5 bases at J, with 17 bases between. Here the CDR3 reads CASSQSGGLHQPQHF. The CDR3 bases are TGTGCCAGCAGTCAAAGCGGGGGGCTGCATCAGCCCCAGCATTTT.

The count of this clone is one. V is TRBV30 and J is TRBJ1-5; 7 bases map to TRBD1. Trimming at V came to 2 bases and at J to 0 bases, leaving 4 bases not matched to a gene. The length of the CDR3 is 15 residues. Germline values: CDR1 GTSNPN, CDR2 SVGIG (reference sequence). The CDR3 nucleotides read TGTGCCTGGAGTAGACAGGGCCCTAGCAATCAGCCCCAGCATTTT. Its protein is CAWSRQGPSNQPQHF.

The chain joins TRBV10-3 to TRBJ2-7; TRBD1 is a possible D gene (5 bases). CDR1 is ENHRY, CDR2 SYGVKD, per germline. V lost 0 bases to trimming and J lost 5 bases, with 14 bases between them. The CDR3 totals 15 residues. CDR3 protein: CAISESARVVNEQYF. The CDR3, as DNA: TGTGCCATCAGTGAGTCGGCCAGGGTAGTAAACGAGCAGTACTTC.

This chain uses TRBV24-1 with TRBJ1-2; D remains unclear. The CDR3 is made up of 11 amino acids. Germline lookup yields CDR1 KGHDR and CDR2 SFDVKD. V lost 3 bases and J lost 10, with 8 bases in between. CDR3 region: CATSDGRDYTF. The DNA for the CDR3 is TGTGCCACCAGTGATGGGAGGGACTACACCTTC.

The chain combines TRBV9 with TRBJ1-2; 10 nucleotides agree with TRBD1. Per the germline V gene, CDR1 is SGDLS and CDR2 is YYNGEE. With 0 bases clipped from V and 4 bases from J, the junction kept 9 bases outside the gene matches. This CDR3 region has 17 residues. The CDR3 DNA follows: TGTGCCAGCAGCGTAGTTCCCGGGACAGGGGAGGCCTATGGCTACACCTTC. Encoded protein: CASSVVPGTGEAYGYTF.

The CDR3 reads CASSPSTDTQYF. The CDR3, as DNA: TGTGCCAGCAGCCCCTCCACAGATACGCAGTATTTT. V and J are TRBV7-9 and TRBJ2-3; D call uncertain. CDR3 length: 12 residues. Trimming pared 5 bases from V and 2 bases from J, leaving 5 bases between. Germline V gene lookup returns CDR1 SEHNR and CDR2 FQNEAQ (reference sequence).

CDR3 residues: CASSEAGWSNQPQHF. The DNA of the CDR3 is TGTGCCAGCAGTGAGGCAGGGTGGAGCAATCAGCCCCAGCATTTT. The V gene is TRBV2, the J gene TRBJ1-5; tentative D call: TRBD1 (5 bases). The CDR3 runs to 15 residues. With 3 bases removed from V and 1 base from J, the gap between germline ends came to 10 bases. Germline CDR1 and CDR2: SNHLY and FYNNEI.

V and J are TRBV7-9 and TRBJ2-7; a possible D gene is TRBD1 (6 bases). The CDR3 spans 14 residues. V was clipped by 3 bases and J by 4 bases, with 13 bases between them. CDR1 SEHNR and CDR2 FQNEAQ come from the germline V gene (reference sequence). CDR3 nucleotide sequence: TGTGCCAGCAGCTTCACAGGGACGAGGTACGAGCAGTACTTC. This codes for CASSFTGTRYEQYF.

V is TRBV6-5 and J is TRBJ2-7; 9 nucleotides match TRBD2. The CDR3 extends over 15 amino acids. Germline assignment: CDR1 MNHEY and CDR2 SVGAGI. Germline trimming cut 4 bases from V and 0 bases from J; bases unmatched to any gene: 4. In nucleotides, the CDR3 is TGTGCCAGCAGTTCCAGCGGGGGGCCCTCCTACGAGCAGTACTTC. Protein: CASSSSGGPSYEQYF.

This clone was detected once. The chain links TRBV21-1 to TRBJ2-7; the D call in the table, TRBD2, was not verified against the DNA. TRBV21-1 is described as a pseudogene. This CDR3 is 19 amino acids long. The DNA of the CDR3 is TGTGCCAGCAGCAAAGAAGCTAGCGGGGGGACTATCTCGGGATACGAGCAGTACTTC. Translated, it gives CASSKEASGGTISGYEQYF.

This clone showed up just once. The chain joins TRBV6-2 or TRBV6-3 to TRBJ1-5; 11 nucleotides agree with TRBD1. The CDR3 runs to 19 residues. V lost 4 bases to trimming and J lost 0 bases; unmatched junction nucleotides: 11. Germline V gene lookup returns CDR1 MNHEY and CDR2 SVGEGT. As DNA, the CDR3 is TGTGCCAGCAGTTCCCCCGGGACAGGGGGATTTCATAGCAATCAGCCCCAGCATTTT. It is translated as CASSSPGTGGFHSNQPQHF.

The chain employs TRBV23-1 and TRBJ1-1; D not resolved. TRBV23-1 carries the ORF label, with uncertain function. The CDR3 totals 14 residues. Deletions cut 4 bases from V and 1 base from J, with 10 bases between. The CDR3 coding sequence is TGCGCCAGCAGTCCTTCTCCAGGGAACACTGAAGCTTTCTTT. Its translation is CASSPSPGNTEAFF.